Presented here are 19 T cell receptor beta chains from one specimen sequenced in a study of T cell clonality in common variable immunodeficiency (dated by TCRdb to about 2015). The library was prepared using the immunoSEQ multiplex PCR assay. In TCRdb, the immuneACCESS table is reduced to in-frame sequences with V and J assigned. These tables do not hold every clone; where another copy was compared, an unresolved V gene accounts for under half, and the others remain unexplained. The table for this sample lists roughly 60,000 clones, none of them counted only once. Approximately 1.6% of the sample goes to the ten largest clones. Specimen: peripheral blood mononuclear cells. Every receptor here comes from a person aged 18 to 75 in good health.

This clone was detected ten times or more. The observed sequence ends 3 residues before the CDR3 terminus, with the missing tail filled in from the germline J gene. The rearrangement joins TRBV29-1 to TRBJ2-3; 7 positions match TRBD2. CDR3 size: 15 residues. V lost 3 bases, J lost 1 base, and 7 bases stayed unmatched. Germline lookup yields CDR1 SQVTM and CDR2 ANQGSEA. The CDR3 sequence: CSVDLTSVGTDTQYF. The part of the CDR3 DNA that was read is TGCAGCGTTGATCTCACTAGCGTCGGCACAGATACG.

This clone was found many times. The junction and the germline gene differ at one end; a read error may be behind it. Coverage ceases 3 residues before the CDR3 finishes, and the germline J gene fills in the end. The V call is TRBV4-2, the J call TRBJ2-7; 10 bases are shared with TRBD2. Germline assignment: CDR1 LGHNA and CDR2 YNFKEQ. The CDR3 spans 15 residues. CDR3 DNA, as far as it was read: TGCGCCAGCAGCCAAGAGACTAGCGGGTCCTACGAG. Translating gives CASSQETSGSYE. The complete CDR3 protein is CASSQETSGSYEQYF.

This clone has ten or more counts. The read finishes 3 residues shy of the CDR3 end, and the germline J gene is used to complete it. The chain couples TRBV5-5 to TRBJ2-3; 7 bases are a match to TRBD2. The CDR3 is made up of 15 amino acids. The V segment lost 3 bases and the J segment 3 bases; nucleotides outside the gene matches: 7. CDR1 SGHKS and CDR2 YYEKEE come from the germline V gene (reference sequence). CDR3 in amino acids: CASSWGGVGTDTQYF. CDR3 bases read: TGTGCCAGCAGCTGGGGGGGAGTGGGAACAGATACG.

This clone was detected many times. The sequence runs out 3 residues before the end of the CDR3; the remainder is reconstructed from the germline J gene. The V and J genes are TRBV20-1 and TRBJ2-1; 11 nucleotides line up with TRBD2. CDR3 size: 15 residues. The germline V gene has CDR1 DFQATT and CDR2 SNEGSKA (reference sequence). V dropped 2 bases and J dropped 3; count of bases not matched to a gene: 3. The CDR3 sequence: CSARPTSGNYNEQFF. The part of the CDR3 DNA that was read is TGCAGTGCTAGACCGACTAGCGGGAACTACAATGAG.

This clone was seen repeatedly, ten times or more. The read terminates 3 residues before the CDR3 end, so the remaining end is supplied by the germline J gene. The chain joins TRBV12-3 or TRBV12-4 to TRBJ2-5; maybe TRBD2 (7 bases). This CDR3 is built from 13 residues. The V end was cut by 7 bases, the J end by 5 bases, with 14 bases between. Incomplete CDR3 DNA: TGTGCCAGCACGCCTGGGGGGGCGGAGACC. Its translation is CASTPGGAET. The entire CDR3 reads CASTPGGAETQYF.

Concerning this clone itself: The read ends 3 residues shy of where the CDR3 ends; the end is completed using the germline J gene. The V gene is TRBV30, the J gene TRBJ1-5; a weak D match, TRBD1 (6 bases). The CDR3 covers 13 residues. Between the trimmed V and J ends, which lost 1 base and 5 bases, there was a span of 9 bases. Germline V lookup: CDR1 GTSNPN, CDR2 SVGIG (reference sequence). Incomplete CDR3 DNA: TGTGCCTGGAGTGAACAGGGAGATCAGCCC. Amino acids: CAWSEQGDQP. The entire CDR3 is CAWSEQGDQPQHF.

This clone was recorded at least ten times. The CDR3 goes on 3 residues after the read ends, and that part is filled in from the germline J gene. V and J are TRBV12-3 or TRBV12-4 and TRBJ1-2; D is perhaps TRBD1 (6 bases). This CDR3 comprises 13 residues. Partial CDR3 DNA: TGTGCCAGCAGTCCATCAACAGGGCGCGGC. Encoded protein: CASSPSTGRG. Given in full, the CDR3 is CASSPSTGRGYTF.

This clone was detected ten times or more. Read sequence stops 3 residues before the CDR3 end, and the germline J gene provides the missing end. The chain is built from TRBV2 and TRBJ2-7, with a possible D match to TRBD2 (6 bases). The CDR3 runs 13 residues. Germline V gene sequence: CDR1 SNHLY, CDR2 FYNNEI. The V end lost 6 bases, the J end lost 4 bases, and 13 bases lay between the germline ends. The CDR3 DNA, read in part, is TGTGCCAGCAGAGCGACTAGTAGGTACGAG. Protein: CASRATSRYE. The whole CDR3 sequence reads CASRATSRYEQYF.

This clone appeared many times. With the read ending 3 residues before the CDR3 end, the germline J gene is used to fill in that end. The chain has TRBV5-1 and TRBJ2-7; 8 positions agree with TRBD2. V dropped 4 bases and J dropped 2; count of bases not matched to a gene: 5. Germline V gene sequence: CDR1 SGHRS, CDR2 YFSETQ. CDR3 size: 14 residues. The sequenced CDR3 bases are TGCGCCAGCAGCAGCAGCGGGAGACCCTACGAG. It is translated as CASSSSGRPYE. The full CDR3 reads CASSSSGRPYEQYF.

Many counts were recorded for this clone. The observed sequence ends 3 residues before the CDR3 terminus, with the missing tail filled in from the germline J gene. The rearrangement uses TRBV7-8 and TRBJ2-7, with TRBD2 as a possible D gene (5 bases). Germline V gives CDR1 SGHVS, CDR2 FQNEAQ. Trimming cost V 4 bases and J 1 base, with 11 bases left between them. The CDR3 totals 14 residues. The CDR3 bases that were read are TGTGCCAGCAGCTCTTGGACTGATTCCTACGAG. This encodes CASSSWTDSYE. The CDR3 in its entirety is CASSSWTDSYEQYF.

This clone was observed many times. CDR3 DNA, as far as it was read: TGCGCCAGCAGCTCGGTCCACGGCACAGATACG. This codes for CASSSVHGTDT. The entire CDR3 is CASSSVHGTDTQYF. V and J are TRBV5-1 and TRBJ2-3, with no clear D. The read is 3 residues too short to cover the CDR3 end, so that end is filled in from the germline J gene. Trimming took 3 bases from V and 1 from J, leaving 9 bases between them. Germline assignment: CDR1 SGHRS and CDR2 YFSETQ. CDR3 length: 14 residues. The complete variable domain, with remaining parts taken from reference TRBV5-1 and TRBJ2-3, reads KAGVTQTPRYLIKTRGQQVTLSCSPISGHRSVSWYQQTPGQGLQFLFEYFSETQRNKGNFPGRFSGRQFSNSRSEMNVSTLELGDSALYLCASSSVHGTDTQYFGPGTRLTVL.

In its sample, this clone was seen many times. The sequence runs out 3 residues before the end of the CDR3; the remainder is reconstructed from the germline J gene. This chain uses TRBV5-1 with TRBJ2-3; TRBD2 agrees at 7 bases. The CDR3 length is 15 residues. With V trimmed by 5 bases and J by 2 bases, 8 bases remained unmatched. Germline-derived CDR1 and CDR2 are SGHRS and YFSETQ. CDR3 DNA (partial): TGCGCCAGCAGTCTGCAAGCGGGAACCACAGATACG. Translated, it gives CASSLQAGTTDT. The full CDR3 protein reads CASSLQAGTTDTQYF. Looking up the rest from reference TRBV5-1 and TRBJ2-3 gives the full variable domain: KAGVTQTPRYLIKTRGQQVTLSCSPISGHRSVSWYQQTPGQGLQFLFEYFSETQRNKGNFPGRFSGRQFSNSRSEMNVSTLELGDSALYLCASSLQAGTTDTQYFGPGTRLTVL.

This clone was seen ten or more times. The sequence runs out 3 residues before the end of the CDR3; the remainder is reconstructed from the germline J gene. J is TRBJ2-1 and V is TRBV9, with D possibly being TRBD2 (5 bases). Germline-derived CDR1 and CDR2 are SGDLS and YYNGEE. V dropped 4 bases and J dropped 8 bases, with 19 bases sitting between them. This CDR3 is 15 amino acids long. The covered CDR3 bases are TGTGCCAGCAGCTTTTCGGACCAGACTATCTATGAG. It yields the protein CASSFSDQTIYE. The full CDR3 is CASSFSDQTIYEQFF.

This clone was observed at least ten times. Sequencing ends 3 residues short of the CDR3 end; the germline J gene provides the rest. This chain connects TRBV19 to TRBJ2-7; D is possibly TRBD2 (5 bases). The germline V gene encodes CDR1 LNHDA and CDR2 SQIVND (reference sequence). The germline V and J ends were trimmed by 9 bases and 0 bases, with 6 bases remaining between them. This CDR3 spans 11 amino acids. The CDR3: CASGDSYEQYF. CDR3 bases read: TGTGCCAGCGGGGACTCCTACGAG.

This clone has at least ten counts. The read stops 3 residues short of the end of the CDR3; the missing end is completed from the germline J gene. The rearrangement joins TRBV20-1 to TRBJ1-6; 8 bases are a match to TRBD1. Losses at the gene ends were 2 bases for V and 9 bases for J; bases not matched to a gene: 6. Per the germline V gene, CDR1 is DFQATT and CDR2 is SNEGSKA (reference sequence). There are 14 residues in the CDR3. CDR3 sequence reads: CSARMDRDSSPLHF. The covered CDR3 bases are TGCAGTGCTAGAATGGACAGGGATAGTTCACCC.

This clone was seen many times. The read is 3 residues too short to cover the CDR3 end, so that end is filled in from the germline J gene. This chain joins TRBV18 and TRBJ2-1; 7 bases align to TRBD2. CDR3 length: 14 residues. Germline CDR1 reads KGHSH; CDR2 reads LQKENI. J lost 7 bases, V lost 6 bases, and 9 bases had no gene match. The CDR3 reads CASSGGVLRNEQFF. Partial CDR3 DNA: TGTGCCAGCTCTGGGGGGGTCCTAAGAAATGAG.

This clone was seen repeatedly, ten times or more. Read data end 3 residues before the CDR3 end; the end is taken from the germline J gene. The genes are TRBV5-6 and TRBJ2-7, with unresolved D. Germline CDR1 reads SGHDT; CDR2 reads YYEEEE. V lost 1 base, J lost 5 bases, and 10 bases lay in between. CDR3 length: 13 amino acids. CDR3 DNA (partial): TGTGCCAGCAGCTTGATAGTCGGTAACGAG. Amino acid sequence: CASSLIVGNE. The CDR3 in full is CASSLIVGNEQYF.

This clone showed up many times. One end of the junction does not line up with germline, which may come from a read error. The observed sequence ends 3 residues before the CDR3 terminus, with the missing tail filled in from the germline J gene. The V and J genes are TRBV10-3 and TRBJ2-2; D ambiguous. The length of the CDR3 is 14 residues. The germline V gene has CDR1 ENHRY and CDR2 SYGVKD. Incomplete CDR3 DNA: TGTGCCATCAGCGAGTCTCTAGTGTCTGGGGAG. Translated: CAISESLVSGE. The full CDR3 is CAISESLVSGELFF.

The sample holds many counts of this clone. The read stops 3 residues short of the end of the CDR3; the missing end is completed from the germline J gene. J is TRBJ1-1 and V is TRBV19, with TRBD1 identical over 9 bases. The CDR3 runs to 13 residues. V dropped 6 bases and J dropped 4; count of bases not matched to a gene: 3. Germline V gene lookup returns CDR1 LNHDA and CDR2 SQIVND (reference sequence). Here the CDR3 reads CASRTTGGTEAFF. The DNA read from the CDR3 is TGTGCCAGTAGGACGACAGGGGGCACTGAA.